This entry lists 17 T cell receptor beta chains sequenced from one sample in a study of early T cells in non-severe SARS-CoV-2 infection. TCRdb independently ran MiXCR on the 5' RACE reads; one entry per CDR3 protein. The profile covers 85,000 to 95,000 distinct CDR3 sequences, with 15% to 20% appearing a single time and just over 5% taken by the ten largest. The material was whole blood, obtained at baseline. The receptors here all came from an adult who was a healthcare worker with PCR-confirmed SARS-CoV-2 infection or an uninfected control (not recorded which).

This clonotype was observed a handful of times. The V and J genes are TRBV6-2 or TRBV6-3 and TRBJ1-6; weak D call: TRBD1 (6 bases). The germline CDR1 and CDR2 sequences are MNHEY and SVGEGT. This CDR3 region has 15 residues. V was clipped by 6 bases and J by 10 bases, with 19 bases between them. The CDR3 protein is CASSLRSGQGSPLHF. The CDR3 DNA sequence: TGTGCCAGCAGCCTACGTTCGGGACAAGGCTCACCCCTCCACTTT.

A few counts support this clonotype. The chain employs TRBV11-2 and TRBJ2-4; D is unresolved. Germline CDR1 is SGHAT and CDR2 is FQNNGV. V was trimmed by 7 bases and J by 7 bases, leaving 8 bases between them. The CDR3 spans 11 residues. The CDR3 DNA reads as TGTGCCAGCACCCTTAAGAACATTCAGTACTTC. Translating it yields CASTLKNIQYF.

This chain connects TRBV20-1 to TRBJ2-3, with 7 bases identical to TRBD1. V dropped 0 bases and J dropped 1; count of bases not matched to a gene: 4. Germline lookup yields CDR1 DFQATT and CDR2 SNEGSKA (reference sequence). This CDR3 spans 15 amino acids. The CDR3 coding sequence is TGCAGTGCTAGAGACCTTACAGGGGGCACAGATACGCAGTATTTT. Its protein product is CSARDLTGGTDTQYF.

The chain joins TRBV12-2 to TRBJ2-3; TRBD2, the D gene given by the table, was not confirmed from the DNA. TRBV12-2 is given as a pseudogene. This CDR3 spans 12 amino acids. CDR3 in DNA: TGTGCAAGTCGGGACCAACTAGGCCCTAGGTATTTT. The encoded protein is CASRDQLGPRYF.

The chain carries TRBV28 and TRBJ2-1; D gene ambiguous. The CDR3 extends over 15 amino acids. Germline V CDR1 and CDR2: MDHEN, SYDVKM. V dropped 9 bases and J dropped 6 bases, with 21 bases sitting between them. The CDR3 loop is CAREALYPLGNEQFF. CDR3 sequence (DNA): TGTGCCAGAGAGGCCTTATATCCCCTGGGCAATGAGCAGTTCTTC.

This chain links TRBV28 with TRBJ2-1; D could derive from TRBD1 or TRBD2 (5 bases each). The germline V gene has CDR1 MDHEN and CDR2 SYDVKM. This CDR3 has 15 residues. The V and J ends lost 5 bases and 5 bases respectively, with 16 bases between them. The CDR3 is CASSTLGTEDNEQFF. In nucleotides, the CDR3 is TGTGCCAGCAGTACCCTCGGGACGGAAGACAATGAGCAGTTCTTC.

Many counts were recorded for this clonotype. The V and J genes are TRBV5-1 and TRBJ1-1, with D possibly matching TRBD1 (5 bases). CDR1 and CDR2 (germline): SGHRS, YFSETQ. The CDR3 extends over 14 amino acids. The V and J ends lost 0 bases and 1 base respectively, with 7 bases between them. The CDR3 loop reads CASSLGQQNTEAFF. The CDR3 DNA sequence: TGCGCCAGCAGCTTGGGACAGCAGAACACTGAAGCTTTCTTT.

The chain carries TRBV7-9 and TRBJ2-7, with 9 bases aligning to TRBD1. CDR3 length: 13 residues. The germline V gene encodes CDR1 SEHNR and CDR2 FQNEAQ (reference sequence). J gave up 1 base and V 11 bases, and 6 bases lay outside the gene matches. The CDR3: CAGGTGMSYEQYF. DNA for the CDR3: TGTGCCGGAGGGACAGGGATGTCCTACGAGCAGTACTTC.

This clonotype came up a few times. The chain carries TRBV28 and TRBJ2-7; 9 bases line up with TRBD2. The CDR3 spans 15 residues. CDR1 is MDHEN, CDR2 SYDVKM, per germline. J gave up 2 bases and V 2 bases, and 4 bases lay outside the gene matches. CDR3 sequence reads: CASSLDLAGPYEQYF. The CDR3 region has the DNA TGTGCCAGCAGTTTAGATCTAGCGGGACCCTACGAGCAGTACTTC.

The chain carries TRBV20-1 and TRBJ2-5, with TRBD1 matching over 10 bases. The J segment lost 4 bases and the V segment lost 3 bases, leaving 8 bases of the junction unmatched. CDR1 DFQATT and CDR2 SNEGSKA come from the germline V gene (reference sequence). The CDR3 is 15 amino acids. The CDR3 spells CSASRPTGGRETQYF. CDR3 nucleotide sequence: TGCAGTGCTAGTAGGCCGACAGGGGGCCGAGAGACCCAGTACTTC.

This clonotype was seen more than once but under ten times. This chain uses TRBV20-1 with TRBJ1-4, with unresolved D. The CDR3 has 13 amino acids. Germline values: CDR1 DFQATT, CDR2 SNEGSKA (reference sequence). V lost 6 bases and J lost 4, with 12 bases in between. CDR3 nucleotides: TGCAGTGCCCACCGGACGGATAATGAAAAACTGTTTTTT. Its protein product is CSAHRTDNEKLFF.

The chain joins TRBV6-6 to TRBJ1-3; D gene ambiguous. The CDR3 consists of 15 residues. Per the germline V gene, CDR1 is MNHNY and CDR2 is SVGAGI (reference sequence). Trimming took 4 bases from V and 0 from J, leaving 10 bases between them. This chain's CDR3 is CASSSGAHSGNTIYF. In nucleotides, the CDR3 is TGTGCCAGCAGTTCAGGCGCTCACTCTGGAAACACCATATATTTT.

The sample holds a few counts of this clonotype. V gene TRBV20-1 combines with J gene TRBJ2-5; tentatively, D is TRBD2 (5 bases). V lost 3 bases to trimming and J lost 7 bases, with 12 bases between them. Germline V gives CDR1 DFQATT, CDR2 SNEGSKA (reference sequence). The CDR3 sequence is 12 residues long. As DNA, the CDR3 is TGCAGTGCTAGGGAACCCCGGGGGACCCAGTACTTC. This sequence encodes CSAREPRGTQYF.

This clonotype was picked up a small number of times. The chain couples TRBV20-1 to TRBJ2-5; maybe TRBD1 (6 bases). The germline gives CDR1 DFQATT, CDR2 SNEGSKA (reference sequence). Trimming shortened V by 5 bases and J by 6 bases, and 22 bases separated the two germline ends. The CDR3 loop spans 15 amino acids. This CDR3 is CSAEALDSFAQTQYF. CDR3 nucleotides: TGCAGTGCTGAGGCCCTGGACAGTTTTGCACAGACCCAGTACTTC.

The rearrangement uses TRBV6-1 and TRBJ1-5; 9 bases agree with TRBD1. This CDR3 has 17 residues. CDR1 is MNHNS and CDR2 is SASEGT in the germline V gene. V dropped 3 bases and J dropped 4; count of bases not matched to a gene: 10. This chain's CDR3 is CASSENRAGTGNQPQHF. CDR3 nucleotides: TGTGCCAGCAGTGAGAATCGGGCCGGGACAGGGAATCAGCCCCAGCATTTT.

In this sample, this clonotype turned up a few times. The V gene is TRBV10-2, the J gene TRBJ1-1; possible D gene TRBD1, 5 bases. The germline V gene encodes CDR1 WSHSY and CDR2 SAAADI. The CDR3 has 14 amino acids. V was pared by 3 bases and J by 5 bases, with 13 bases between. This CDR3 reads CASSDLGGETEAFF. As DNA, the CDR3 is TGCGCCAGCAGTGATTTGGGGGGGGAGACTGAAGCTTTCTTT.

The CDR3 region is CASSQGVNYEQFF. The CDR3 DNA sequence: TGTGCCAGCAGCCAAGGAGTTAACTATGAGCAGTTCTTC. The gene calls are TRBV3-1 and TRBJ2-1; D is unresolved. CDR3 length: 13 amino acids. V lost 1 base and J lost 8, with 9 bases in between. The germline CDR1 and CDR2 sequences are LGHDT and YNNKEL (reference sequence).